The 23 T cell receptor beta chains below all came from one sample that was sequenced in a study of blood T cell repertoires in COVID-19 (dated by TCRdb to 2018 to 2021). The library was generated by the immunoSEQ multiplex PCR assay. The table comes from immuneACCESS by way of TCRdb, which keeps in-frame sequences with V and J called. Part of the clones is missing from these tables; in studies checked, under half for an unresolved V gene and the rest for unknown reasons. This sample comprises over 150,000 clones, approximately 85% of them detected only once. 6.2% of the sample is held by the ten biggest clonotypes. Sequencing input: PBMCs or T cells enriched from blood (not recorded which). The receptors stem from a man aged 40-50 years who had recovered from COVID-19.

The CDR3 protein is CATSSRQTIRMNTEAFF. For the CDR3, the DNA is TGTGCCACCAGTAGTCGGCAGACAATTCGTATGAACACTGAAGCTTTCTTT. V gene TRBV19 combines with J gene TRBJ1-1; the D is unclear. Germline lookup yields CDR1 LNHDA and CDR2 SQIVND (reference sequence). The CDR3 length is 17 residues. Deletions cut 10 bases from V and 0 bases from J, with 24 bases between.

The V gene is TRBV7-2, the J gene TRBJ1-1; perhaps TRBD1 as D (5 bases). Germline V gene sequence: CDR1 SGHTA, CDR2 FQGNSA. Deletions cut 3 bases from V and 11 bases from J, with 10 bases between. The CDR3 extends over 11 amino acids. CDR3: CASSFDRLAFF. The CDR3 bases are TGTGCCAGCAGCTTTGACAGATTGGCTTTCTTT. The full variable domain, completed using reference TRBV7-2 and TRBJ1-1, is GAGVSQSPSNKVTEKGKDVELRCDPISGHTALYWYRQSLGQGLEFLIYFQGNSAPDKSGLPSDRFSAERTGGSVSTLTIQRTQQEDSAVYLCASSFDRLAFFGQGTRLTVV.

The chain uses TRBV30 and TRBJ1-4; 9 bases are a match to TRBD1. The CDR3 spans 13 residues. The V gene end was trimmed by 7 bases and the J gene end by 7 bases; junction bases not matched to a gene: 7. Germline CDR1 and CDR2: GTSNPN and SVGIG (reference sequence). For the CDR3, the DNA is TGTGCCTCCCGGACAGGGGCTGCTGAAAAACTGTTTTTT. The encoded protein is CASRTGAAEKLFF.

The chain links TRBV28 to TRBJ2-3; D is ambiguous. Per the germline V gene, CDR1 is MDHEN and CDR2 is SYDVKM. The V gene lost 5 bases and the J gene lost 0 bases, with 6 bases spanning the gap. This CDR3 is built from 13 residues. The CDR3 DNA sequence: TGTGCCAGCAGTCTTCTTAGCACAGATACGCAGTATTTT. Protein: CASSLLSTDTQYF.

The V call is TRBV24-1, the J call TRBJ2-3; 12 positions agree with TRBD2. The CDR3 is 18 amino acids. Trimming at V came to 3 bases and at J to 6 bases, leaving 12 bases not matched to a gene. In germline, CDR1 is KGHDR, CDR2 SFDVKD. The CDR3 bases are TGTGCCACCAGTGATGCCGTGACTAGCGGGGGAATGACGGATACGCAGTATTTT. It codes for CATSDAVTSGGMTDTQYF.

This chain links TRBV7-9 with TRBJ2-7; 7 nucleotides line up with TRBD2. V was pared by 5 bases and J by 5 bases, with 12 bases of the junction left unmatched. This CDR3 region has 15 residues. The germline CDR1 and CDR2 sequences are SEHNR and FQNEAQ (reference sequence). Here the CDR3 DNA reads TGTGCCAGCAGCCCCCCGACTAGCCCCACCCACGAGCAGTACTTC. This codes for CASSPPTSPTHEQYF.

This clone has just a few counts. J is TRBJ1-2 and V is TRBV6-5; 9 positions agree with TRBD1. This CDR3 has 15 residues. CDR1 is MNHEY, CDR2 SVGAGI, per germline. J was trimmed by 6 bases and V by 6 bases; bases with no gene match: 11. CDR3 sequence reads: CASRPYLGQGNGYTF. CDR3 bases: TGTGCCAGCAGGCCCTACCTCGGACAGGGGAATGGCTACACCTTC.

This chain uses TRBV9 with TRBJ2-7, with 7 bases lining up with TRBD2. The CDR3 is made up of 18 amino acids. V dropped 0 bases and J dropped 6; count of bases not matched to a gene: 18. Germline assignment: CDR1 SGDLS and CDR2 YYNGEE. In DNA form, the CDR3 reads TGTGCCAGCAGCGTAGGACAGAGCGGGGTGGAGGGGCCCCTCGAGCAGTACTTC. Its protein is CASSVGQSGVEGPLEQYF.

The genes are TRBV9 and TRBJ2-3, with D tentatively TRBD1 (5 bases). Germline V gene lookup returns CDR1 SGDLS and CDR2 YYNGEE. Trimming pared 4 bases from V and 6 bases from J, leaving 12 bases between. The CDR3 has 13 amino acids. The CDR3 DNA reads TGTGCCAGCAGCCCCCGACAGACTGATACGCAGTATTTT. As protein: CASSPRQTDTQYF.

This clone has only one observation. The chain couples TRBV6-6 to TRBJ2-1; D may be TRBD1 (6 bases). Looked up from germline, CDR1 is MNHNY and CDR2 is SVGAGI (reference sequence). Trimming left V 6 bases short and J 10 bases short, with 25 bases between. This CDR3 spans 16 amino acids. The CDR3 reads CASSPRAGVTPLEQFF. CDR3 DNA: TGTGCCAGCAGCCCCAGGGCAGGGGTCACCCCATTAGAGCAGTTCTTC.

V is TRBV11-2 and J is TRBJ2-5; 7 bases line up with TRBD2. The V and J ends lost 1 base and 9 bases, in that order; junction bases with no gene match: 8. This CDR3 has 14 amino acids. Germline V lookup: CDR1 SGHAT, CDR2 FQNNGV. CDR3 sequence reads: CASSLGSGGRAQYF. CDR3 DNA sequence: TGTGCCAGCAGCTTAGGATCCGGGGGGAGGGCCCAGTACTTC.

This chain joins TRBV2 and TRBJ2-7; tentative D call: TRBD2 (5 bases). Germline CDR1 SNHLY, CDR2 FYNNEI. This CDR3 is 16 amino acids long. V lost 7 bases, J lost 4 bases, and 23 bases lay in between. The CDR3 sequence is CASMVERFSGGYEQYF. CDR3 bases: TGTGCCAGCATGGTAGAGAGGTTTTCGGGCGGGTACGAGCAGTACTTC. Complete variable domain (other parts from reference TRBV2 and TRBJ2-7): EPEVTQTPSHQVTQMGQEVILRCVPISNHLYFYWYRQILGQKVEFLVSFYNNEISEKSEIFDDQFSVERPDGSNFTLKIRSTKLEDSAMYFCASMVERFSGGYEQYFGPGTRLTVT.

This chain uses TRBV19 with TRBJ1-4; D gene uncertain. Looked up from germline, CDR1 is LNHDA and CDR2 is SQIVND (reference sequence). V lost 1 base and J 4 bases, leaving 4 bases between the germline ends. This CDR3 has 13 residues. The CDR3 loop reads CASSIGLNEKLFF. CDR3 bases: TGTGCCAGTAGTATAGGGCTTAATGAAAAACTGTTTTTT.

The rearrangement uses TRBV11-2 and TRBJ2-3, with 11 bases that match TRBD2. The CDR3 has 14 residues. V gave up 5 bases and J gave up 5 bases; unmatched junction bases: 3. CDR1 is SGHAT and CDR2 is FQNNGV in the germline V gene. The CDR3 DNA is TGTGCCAGCAGCCCAGGACTAGCGGGAGATACGCAGTATTTT. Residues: CASSPGLAGDTQYF.

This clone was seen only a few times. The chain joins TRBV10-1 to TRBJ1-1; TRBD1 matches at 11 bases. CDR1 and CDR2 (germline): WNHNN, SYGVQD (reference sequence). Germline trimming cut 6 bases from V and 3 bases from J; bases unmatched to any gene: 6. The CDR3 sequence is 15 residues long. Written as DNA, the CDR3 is TGCGCCAGCAGCTCCGGGACAGGGGGGGACACTGAAGCTTTCTTT. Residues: CASSSGTGGDTEAFF.

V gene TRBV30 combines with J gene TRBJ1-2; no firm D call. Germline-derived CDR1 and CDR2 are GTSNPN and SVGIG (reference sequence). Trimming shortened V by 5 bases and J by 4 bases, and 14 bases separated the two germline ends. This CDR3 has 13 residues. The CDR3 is CAWDNGSAYGYTF. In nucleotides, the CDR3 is TGTGCCTGGGACAACGGGTCGGCCTATGGCTACACCTTC.

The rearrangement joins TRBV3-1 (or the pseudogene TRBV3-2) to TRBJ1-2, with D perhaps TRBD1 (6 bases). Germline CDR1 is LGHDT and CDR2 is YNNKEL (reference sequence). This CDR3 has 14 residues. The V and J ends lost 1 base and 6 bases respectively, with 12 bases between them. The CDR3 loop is CASSQAGVIHGYTF. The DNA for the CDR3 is TGTGCCAGCAGCCAAGCAGGGGTAATCCATGGCTACACCTTC.

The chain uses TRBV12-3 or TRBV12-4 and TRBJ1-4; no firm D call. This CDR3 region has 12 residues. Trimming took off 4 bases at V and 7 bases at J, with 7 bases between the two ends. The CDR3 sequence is CASSYYGEKLFF. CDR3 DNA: TGTGCCAGCAGTTACTACGGTGAAAAACTGTTTTTT.

The CDR3 loop reads CASSFRQADGYTF. The CDR3 region has the DNA TGTGCCAGCAGCTTTAGACAGGCAGATGGCTACACCTTC. The chain combines TRBV7-2 with TRBJ1-2, with D possibly being TRBD1 (6 bases). The CDR3 totals 13 residues. Trimming took 3 bases from V and 6 from J, leaving 11 bases between them. CDR1 SGHTA and CDR2 FQGNSA come from the germline V gene.

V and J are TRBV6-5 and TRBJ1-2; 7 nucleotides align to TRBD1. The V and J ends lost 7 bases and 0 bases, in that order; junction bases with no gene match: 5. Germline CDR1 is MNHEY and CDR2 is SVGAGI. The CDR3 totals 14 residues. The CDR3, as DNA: TGTGCCAGCACCCCCGGGACAGCTAACTATGGCTACACCTTC. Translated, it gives CASTPGTANYGYTF.

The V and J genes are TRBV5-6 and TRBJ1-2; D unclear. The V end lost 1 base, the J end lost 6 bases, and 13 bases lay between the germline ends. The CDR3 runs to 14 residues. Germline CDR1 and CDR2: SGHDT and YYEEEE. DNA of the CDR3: TGTGCCAGCAGCTTGCCGGGGAGAGGAGATGGCTACACCTTC. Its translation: CASSLPGRGDGYTF.

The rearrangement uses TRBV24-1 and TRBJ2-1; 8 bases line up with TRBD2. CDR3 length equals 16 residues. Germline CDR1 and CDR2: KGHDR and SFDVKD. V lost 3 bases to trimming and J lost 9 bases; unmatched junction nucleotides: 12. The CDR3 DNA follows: TGTGCCACCAGTGATCTCGATAGCGGGATCGGAGGTGAGCAGTTCTTC. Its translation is CATSDLDSGIGGEQFF.

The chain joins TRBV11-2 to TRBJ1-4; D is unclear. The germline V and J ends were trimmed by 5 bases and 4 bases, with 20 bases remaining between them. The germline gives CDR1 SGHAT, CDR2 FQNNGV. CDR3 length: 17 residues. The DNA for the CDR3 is TGTGCCAGCAGCCAAACTAAAGGACGGACTGTTAATGAAAAACTGTTTTTT. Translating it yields CASSQTKGRTVNEKLFF.